This T cell receptor (beta chain) was profiled in a study of regulatory T cells in long-lasting Graves disease (dated by TCRdb to about 2021). At the level of the whole study: Antithyroid drugs had been taken for less than 3 months by newly diagnosed Graves' disease patients. Peripheral blood TCR sequencing and RNA sequencing compared persistent Graves' disease patients with newly diagnosed Graves' disease patients. The study was registered as a clinical trial and conducted in China. A total of some 35 samples underwent TCR sequencing: about 13 from persistent and some 20 from newly diagnosed Graves' disease patients.

Library preparation used multiplex PCR. Sequencing took place on an Illumina HiSeq 4000. TCR beta libraries were built with iRepertoire HTBI primers and Arm-PCR amplification of CDR3 regions. Before sequencing, the PCR products went through gel purification. In the authors' own workflow: Gene usage analysis of CDR3 amino acid clonotypes used the 62 TRBV and approximately 13 TRBJ segments found across samples. COPE and FqMerger were used to merge the filtered high-quality paired reads into contigs. Contigs were aligned with BLAST to IMGT TRBV, TRBD and TRBJ reference genes, and CDR3 was defined per IMGT. Highly expanded clones were defined as clonotypes with a frequency above 0.1%. Shannon entropy was used to measure repertoire diversity, and the Gini coefficient was used to measure V-J evenness. Public clonotypes were defined as clonotypes shared by more than one individual. TCRdb took the public reads, trimmed them with fastp at Q25, ran MiXCR for clone calling and kept in-frame beta chains. A single entry per CDR3 protein holds the most common genes and DNA from its merged rows. The V and J calls, along with clone size, are taken from TCRdb and not from the paper's own processing. This sample gives about 620,000 distinct CDR3 sequences in total; roughly 15% of them show up just once. About 20% of the sample comes from the top ten.

Summary of the overall study and its limitations: Persistent Graves' disease patients showed lower TCR Shannon entropy and fewer highly expanded clones than newly diagnosed patients, suggesting clonal expansion. A larger number of public clonotypes was shared among persistent patients (around 2,500) than among newly diagnosed patients (roughly 980). Sequencing and analysis were limited to the TCR beta chain. TRBV28, TRBJ1-2 and TRBJ2-5 were preferentially used in persistent disease, while TRBV20-1 and TRBJ2-1 were favored in newly diagnosed disease. The authors noted that the small sample size was a limitation that may lower accuracy. Only peripheral blood was studied, because thyroid tissue, the primary lesion, was inaccessible.

The time point label here, explained by the study, means: newly diagnosed GD, antithyroid drugs for less than 3 months. For both TCR sequencing and RNA sequencing, RNA was extracted from PBMCs in TRIzol. The diagnosis of Graves' disease was made according to American Thyroid Association guidelines. The patients came from an endocrinology department in Xi'an, China. Each patient gave roughly 10 milliliters of peripheral blood, collected in an EDTA anticoagulant tube. Ficoll Paque Plus density gradient separation was used to isolate PBMCs, and no additional T cell sorting was done. An Agilent 2100 Bioanalyzer and agarose gel were used to check RNA quality, and a NanoDrop 2000 was used to measure RNA concentration. Measured from the cysteine to the phenylalanine, the CDR3 is 15 residues long. Solely the CDR3 DNA is kept, with 45 bases framed from the first base. The CDR1 and CDR2 encoded by the germline V gene are MNHNS and SASEGT. V and J are trimmed by 6 bases and 9 bases, and the gene matches miss 9 bases of the junction.

Comment on this clonotype: Its antigen is currently not known. Base qualities are not provided; no much larger clone lies one nucleotide away.

The sample was also reused in another study, on T cells in Graves' hyperthyroidism and ophthalmopathy. Taken from the second paper: A patient counted as having stable Graves' hyperthyroidism if no progression to ophthalmopathy occurred over 18 months of follow-up. Hyperthyroidism patients were newly diagnosed, with disease duration under 2 months, and aged 18 to 65 years. Patients with uncontrolled infections, other autoimmune diseases, pregnancy or lactation were excluded. Clinical symptoms, serum thyroxine and TRAb, thyroid ultrasound, and orbital computed tomography formed the basis for the diagnoses. A first-round RT-PCR of the TCR CDR3 used the HTBI primer set with the Qiagen OneStep RT-PCR kit. Most expanded thyroid clonotypes (frequency above 0.001) were also detected in blood, a finding suggesting that blood repertoires may reflect thyroid immune responses. Ophthalmopathy was separated from stable hyperthyroidism by a 13 V-J signature model, with approximately 86% sensitivity and around 81% specificity obtained in cross-validation and 80%/75% obtained in testing. In validation, the model predicted progression to ophthalmopathy a median of about 5.9 months before onset, with approximately 71% sensitivity and nearly 75% specificity. A discovery cohort of about a hundred patients, 43 with Graves' ophthalmopathy and 55 to 60 with stable Graves' hyperthyroidism, was used to find distinguishing TCR V-J signatures. Prospective prediction of ophthalmopathy was tested in an independent validation cohort consisting of roughly 19 hyperthyroidism patients and approximately 16 patients who later progressed to ophthalmopathy. The roughly 100 discovery patients were randomly split 7:3 into training and test sets. Thyroid tissue and blood T-cell repertoires from six or seven Graves' hyperthyroidism patients were also compared in the study. After sampling, hyperthyroidism patients received methimazole starting at 30 mg daily, and ophthalmopathy patients received high-dose intravenous methylprednisolone. The libraries were constructed in a second round of multiplex PCR and then size-selected and purified. Sequencing of the libraries was done on an Illumina HiSeq2000 using paired-end 100 bp reads. Raw data were processed with SOAPnuke, discarding reads with adapters, uncalled bases, mean Phred below 15, or no exact constant-primer or identifier match. High-quality paired reads were merged using COPE v1.2.5, and each unique nucleotide sequence was defined as a clonotype. MiTCR v1.1 was used to align the clonotypes against IMGT TRBV, TRBD and TRBJ reference segments. Only V-J combinations with frequency above 0.0001, covering about 99% of repertoires, were analysed. The TCS score was defined as the ratio of F50 (clonal expansion) to E x V (chaos), calculated using BLOSUM62-based TCRdist between CDR3 peptides within each V-J. Welch's t-statistics and random forest reduced roughly 500 V-J features to roughly 13, which were used in a naive Bayes classifier (R e1071). Sample size was not statistically predetermined, and investigators were not blinded to group allocation. The paper reports TCR Vbeta CDR3 sequencing of more than 120 peripheral blood samples: under 45 ophthalmopathy, about 75 hyperthyroidism and around 17 progressor patients.

Sequencing was performed on peripheral blood mononuclear cells (PBMCs), taken at new diagnosis, from a patient treated with antithyroid drugs. The sequence links TRBV6-1 to TRBJ1-6, with 9 bases matching TRBD1. This clonotype originated in a woman under 40 with Graves disease. Donor details come from another sample of the same person, matched by shared clones. The CDR3 amino acid sequence is: CASRPATGGGSPLHF. The nucleotide sequence reads as follows: TGTGCCAGCAGGCCAGCAACAGGGGGCGGTTCACCCCTCCACTTT.